This is a list of T cell receptor beta chains from one sample in a study of T cell changes during pregnancy in multiple sclerosis. The table came from immunoSEQ multiplex PCR; TCRdb's copy has only in-frame clones and leaves some out. The data contain 30,000 to 40,000 clones, over 85% of them singletons. This specimen consisted of CD4+ T cells from peripheral blood mononuclear cells, obtained before pregnancy. These receptors came from a female donor with multiple sclerosis, enrolled in a pregnancy study. CDR3s leave out the opening cysteine and the closing phenylalanine or tryptophan. Fields, in order: V gene, clone size, J gene, CDR3 protein. Only part of the rows carry a size: once, few, many, or a class if the clone is expanded.

v_gene: TRBV7-9; abundance: NA; j_gene: TRBJ2-1; CDR3aa: ASSLARRGSSYNEQF
v_gene: TRBV2; abundance: NA; j_gene: TRBJ2-1; CDR3aa: ASRALAGGYNEQF
v_gene: TRBV30; abundance: NA; j_gene: TRBJ2-7; CDR3aa: AWKLPGQGTYEQY
v_gene: TRBV5-1; abundance: NA; j_gene: TRBJ2-5; CDR3aa: ASSLSGVNQETQY
v_gene: TRBV27; abundance: NA; j_gene: TRBJ2-1; CDR3aa: ASSVRFRGGQSNEQF
v_gene: TRBV5-6; abundance: NA; j_gene: TRBJ1-5; CDR3aa: ASSLRGSNQPQH
v_gene: TRBV14; abundance: NA; j_gene: TRBJ1-1; CDR3aa: ASSWAGGNTEAF
v_gene: TRBV19; abundance: NA; j_gene: TRBJ1-3; CDR3aa: ASSIGLGTSGNTIY
v_gene: TRBV30; abundance: NA; j_gene: TRBJ2-5; CDR3aa: AWSVTGGKTQY
v_gene: TRBV5-4; abundance: once; j_gene: TRBJ1-1; CDR3aa: ASSFFREGYTEAF
v_gene: TRBV28; abundance: NA; j_gene: TRBJ2-7; CDR3aa: ASSLGVRSAYEQY
v_gene: TRBV28; abundance: NA; j_gene: TRBJ2-1; CDR3aa: ASSSLAVSYNEQF
v_gene: TRBV6-1; abundance: NA; j_gene: TRBJ1-5; CDR3aa: ASSASGSPWGYSNQPQH
v_gene: TRBV27; abundance: few; j_gene: TRBJ2-7; CDR3aa: AREVPEQY
v_gene: TRBV11-3; abundance: few; j_gene: TRBJ1-1; CDR3aa: ASSVSLNTEAF
v_gene: TRBV28; abundance: NA; j_gene: TRBJ1-3; CDR3aa: ASSLRSSGNTIY
v_gene: TRBV6-1; abundance: NA; j_gene: TRBJ2-7; CDR3aa: ASRLAVLISYEQY
v_gene: TRBV7-9; abundance: NA; j_gene: TRBJ2-7; CDR3aa: ASSLSGLAYEQY
v_gene: TRBV6-5; abundance: NA; j_gene: TRBJ2-5; CDR3aa: ASSYAGTLTGETQY
v_gene: TRBV29-1; abundance: NA; j_gene: TRBJ2-5; CDR3aa: SVLRGGGTETQY
v_gene: TRBV30; abundance: NA; j_gene: TRBJ1-5; CDR3aa: AWSGQGWDQPQH
v_gene: TRBV11-2; abundance: NA; j_gene: TRBJ1-2; CDR3aa: ASSPRDYGYT
v_gene: TRBV2; abundance: NA; j_gene: TRBJ1-3; CDR3aa: ASWDNSGNTIY
v_gene: TRBV7-9; abundance: NA; j_gene: TRBJ1-1; CDR3aa: ASSLATGPLMNTEAF
v_gene: TRBV25-1; abundance: NA; j_gene: TRBJ1-1; CDR3aa: ASSESRVRHTEAF
v_gene: TRBV1; abundance: NA; j_gene: TRBJ1-6; CDR3aa: TSSKQTHNSPLH
v_gene: TRBV6-5; abundance: NA; j_gene: TRBJ2-7; CDR3aa: ASTGQGEQY
v_gene: TRBV5-1; abundance: NA; j_gene: TRBJ1-6; CDR3aa: ASSNKLQGSSYNSPLH
v_gene: TRBV5-4; abundance: NA; j_gene: TRBJ2-7; CDR3aa: ASSLDASGGAYEQY
v_gene: TRBV5-1; abundance: NA; j_gene: TRBJ2-1; CDR3aa: ASSLDPAGALYNEQF
v_gene: TRBV4-1; abundance: NA; j_gene: TRBJ1-1; CDR3aa: ASSQGYFQGSSTEAF
v_gene: TRBV19; abundance: NA; j_gene: TRBJ2-2; CDR3aa: ASSILAGYAGELF
v_gene: TRBV5-1; abundance: NA; j_gene: TRBJ1-1; CDR3aa: ASSFSLGDTEAF
v_gene: TRBV28; abundance: NA; j_gene: TRBJ1-1; CDR3aa: ASSLGYTEAF
v_gene: TRBV6-5; abundance: NA; j_gene: TRBJ2-5; CDR3aa: ASSYERGATQY
v_gene: TRBV6-5; abundance: NA; j_gene: TRBJ2-7; CDR3aa: ASSIAGGPFEQY
v_gene: TRBV2; abundance: NA; j_gene: TRBJ2-7; CDR3aa: ASKIGDEQY
v_gene: TRBV5-1; abundance: NA; j_gene: TRBJ1-2; CDR3aa: ASSKPDRGPHGYT
v_gene: TRBV30; abundance: NA; j_gene: TRBJ2-7; CDR3aa: AWSVRTGWNEQY
v_gene: TRBV14; abundance: NA; j_gene: TRBJ1-1; CDR3aa: ASRRQGMNTEAF
v_gene: TRBV7-9; abundance: NA; j_gene: TRBJ2-7; CDR3aa: ASRRTGLGEQY
v_gene: TRBV2; abundance: NA; j_gene: TRBJ2-2; CDR3aa: ASSGQGTGELF
v_gene: TRBV2; abundance: NA; j_gene: TRBJ1-5; CDR3aa: ASSDVAQPQH
v_gene: TRBV18; abundance: NA; j_gene: TRBJ1-4; CDR3aa: ASSPPGRGEKLF
v_gene: TRBV5-1; abundance: NA; j_gene: TRBJ1-4; CDR3aa: ASSPRGMGEKLF
v_gene: TRBV14; abundance: NA; j_gene: TRBJ2-1; CDR3aa: ASSQDRGLYLHNEQF
v_gene: TRBV28; abundance: NA; j_gene: TRBJ1-1; CDR3aa: ASSLGTMNTEAF
v_gene: TRBV4-3; abundance: NA; j_gene: TRBJ2-7; CDR3aa: ASSQGGQGYEQY
v_gene: TRBV11-2; abundance: NA; j_gene: TRBJ2-5; CDR3aa: ASRRLAGFGETQY
v_gene: TRBV5-1; abundance: NA; j_gene: TRBJ1-2; CDR3aa: ASRETGGYGYT